This TCR beta chain stems from a study of identical twins. The table lists this clonotype with a few counts. Its antigen is unidentified. Using its own MiXCR run on the 5' RACE reads, TCRdb lists one record per CDR3 protein. The sample consists of approximately 220,000 distinct CDR3 sequences, around a tenth of them appearing once. CDR1 SGHAT and CDR2 FQNNGV come from the germline V gene. The CDR3 runs 14 residues. Trimming at V came to 3 bases and at J to 6 bases, leaving 4 bases not matched to a gene. Study results and limitations: Memory repertoires lacked the insertion deficit that abundant cord blood beta clonotypes showed. One should note that invariant MAIT and iNKT cells could partly confound zero-insertion analyses.

The sample taken for sequencing was memory (CD45RO+) T cells sorted from blood. This TCR was recovered from a woman between 18 and 29 years old in good health. This sequence joins TRBV11-2 and TRBJ2-1; 8 bases agree with TRBD2. As DNA, the CDR3 is TGTGCCAGCAGCTTTGTTAGCGGGGCCAATGAGCAGTTCTTC. It specifies CASSFVSGANEQFF. The whole variable domain, filled in from reference TRBV11-2 and TRBJ2-1, reads EAGVAQSPRYKIIEKRQSVAFWCNPISGHATLYWYQQILGQGPKLLIQFQNNGVVDDSQLPKDRFSAERLKGVDSTLKIQPAKLEDSAVYLCASSFVSGANEQFFGPGTRLTVL.